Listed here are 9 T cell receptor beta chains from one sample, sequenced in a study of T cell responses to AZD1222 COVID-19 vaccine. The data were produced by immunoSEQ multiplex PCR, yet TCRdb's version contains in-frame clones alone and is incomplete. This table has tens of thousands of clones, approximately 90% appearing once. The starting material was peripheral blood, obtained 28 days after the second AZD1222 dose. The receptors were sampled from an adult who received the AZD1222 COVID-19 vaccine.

CDR3: CASSPGQGSYEQYF. CDR3 sequence (DNA): TGTGCCAGCTCGCCGGGACAGGGGTCCTACGAGCAGTACTTC. The chain combines TRBV18 with TRBJ2-7; 10 positions match TRBD1. CDR3 length: 14 residues. Trimming at V came to 6 bases and at J to 1 base, leaving 3 bases not matched to a gene. CDR1 is KGHSH and CDR2 is LQKENI in the germline V gene. The full variable domain, in which reference TRBV18 and TRBJ2-7 provide the parts outside the CDR3, is NAGVMQNPRHLVRRRGQEARLRCSPMKGHSHVYWYRQLPEEGLKFMVYLQKENIIDESGMPKERFSAEFPKEGPSILRIQQVVRGDSAAYFCASSPGQGSYEQYFGPGTRLTVT.

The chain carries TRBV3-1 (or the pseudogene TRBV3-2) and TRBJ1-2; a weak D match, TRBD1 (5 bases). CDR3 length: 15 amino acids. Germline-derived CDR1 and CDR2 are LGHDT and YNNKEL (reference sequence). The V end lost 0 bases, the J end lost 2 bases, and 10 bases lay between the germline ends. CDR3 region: CASSQEATANYGYTF. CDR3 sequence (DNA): TGTGCCAGCAGCCAAGAGGCGACAGCAAACTATGGCTACACCTTC.

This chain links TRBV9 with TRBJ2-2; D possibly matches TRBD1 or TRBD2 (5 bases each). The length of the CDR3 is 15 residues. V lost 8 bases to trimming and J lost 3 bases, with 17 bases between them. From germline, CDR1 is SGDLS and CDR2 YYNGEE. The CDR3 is CASFLAEGYTGELFF. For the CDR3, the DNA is TGTGCCAGTTTCCTAGCAGAGGGGTACACCGGGGAGCTGTTTTTT.

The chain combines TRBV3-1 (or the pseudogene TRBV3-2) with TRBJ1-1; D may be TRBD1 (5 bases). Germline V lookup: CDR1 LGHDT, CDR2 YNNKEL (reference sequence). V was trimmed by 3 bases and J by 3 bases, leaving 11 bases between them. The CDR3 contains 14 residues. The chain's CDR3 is CASSHPGGDTEAFF. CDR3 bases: TGTGCCAGCAGCCACCCAGGAGGGGACACTGAAGCTTTCTTT.

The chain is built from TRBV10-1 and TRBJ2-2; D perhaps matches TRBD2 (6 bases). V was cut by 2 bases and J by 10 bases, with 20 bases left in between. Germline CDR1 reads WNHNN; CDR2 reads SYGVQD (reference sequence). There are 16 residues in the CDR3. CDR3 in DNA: TGCGCCAGCAGTGAGGGGTGGGGGGTACCACCGGAGGAGCTGTTTTTT. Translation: CASSEGWGVPPEELFF.

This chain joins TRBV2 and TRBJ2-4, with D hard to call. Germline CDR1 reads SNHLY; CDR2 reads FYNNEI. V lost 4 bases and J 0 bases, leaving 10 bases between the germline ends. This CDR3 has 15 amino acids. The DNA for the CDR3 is TGTGCCAGCAGTGTGGTCTCTGTAGCCAAAAACATTCAGTACTTC. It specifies CASSVVSVAKNIQYF.

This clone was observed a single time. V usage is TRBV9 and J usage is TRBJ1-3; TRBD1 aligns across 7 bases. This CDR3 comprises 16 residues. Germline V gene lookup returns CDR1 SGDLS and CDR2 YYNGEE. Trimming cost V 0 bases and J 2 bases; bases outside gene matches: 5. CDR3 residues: CASSVVDRAAGNTIYF. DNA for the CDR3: TGTGCCAGCAGCGTAGTTGACAGGGCGGCTGGAAACACCATATATTTT.

As DNA, the CDR3 is TGTGCCAGTAGTCAGACGACACCGATCCAGCATTTT. It codes for CASSQTTPIQHF. The chain employs TRBV19 and TRBJ1-5; D not resolved. The CDR3 is 12 residues long. Germline V gene sequence: CDR1 LNHDA, CDR2 SQIVND (reference sequence). V gave up 5 bases and J gave up 12 bases, with 14 bases separating them.

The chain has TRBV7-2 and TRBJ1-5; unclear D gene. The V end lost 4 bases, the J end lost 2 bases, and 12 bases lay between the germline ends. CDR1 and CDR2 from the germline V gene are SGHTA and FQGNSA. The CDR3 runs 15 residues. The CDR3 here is CASSSREFRNQPQHF. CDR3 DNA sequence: TGTGCCAGCAGCTCCCGGGAGTTTCGCAATCAGCCCCAGCATTTT.